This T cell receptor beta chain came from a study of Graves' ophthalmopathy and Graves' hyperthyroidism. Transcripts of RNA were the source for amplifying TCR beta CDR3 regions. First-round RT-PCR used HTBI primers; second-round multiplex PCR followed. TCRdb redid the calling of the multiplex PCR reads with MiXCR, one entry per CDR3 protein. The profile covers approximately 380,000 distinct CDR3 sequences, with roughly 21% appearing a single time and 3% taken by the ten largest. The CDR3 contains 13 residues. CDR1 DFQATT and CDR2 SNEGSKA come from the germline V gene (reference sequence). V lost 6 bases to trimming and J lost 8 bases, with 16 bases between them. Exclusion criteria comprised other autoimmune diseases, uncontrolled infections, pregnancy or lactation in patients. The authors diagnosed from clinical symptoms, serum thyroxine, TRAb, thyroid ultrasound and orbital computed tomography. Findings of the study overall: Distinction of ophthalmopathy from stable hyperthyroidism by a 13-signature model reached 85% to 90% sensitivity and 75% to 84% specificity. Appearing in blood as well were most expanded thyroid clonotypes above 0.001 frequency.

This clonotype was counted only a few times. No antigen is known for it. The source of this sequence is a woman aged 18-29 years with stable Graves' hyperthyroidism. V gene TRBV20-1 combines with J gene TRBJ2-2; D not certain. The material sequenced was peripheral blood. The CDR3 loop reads CSARAYIRGELFF. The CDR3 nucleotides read TGCAGTGCCCGGGCCTATATTCGGGGGGAGCTGTTTTTT.